The clone carrying this T cell receptor (beta chain) was counted at least ten times. This specimen comes from a study of read filtering for tumor transcriptome and immune sequencing. The library was built from roughly 400 ng RNA with molecular barcoded adaptors for alpha/delta and beta/gamma chains. MiXCR was run by TCRdb on the reads, yielding one entry per CDR3 protein. This table has tens of thousands of distinct CDR3 sequences, 9.5% to 15% appearing once. The germline V gene has CDR1 SQVTM and CDR2 ANQGSEA. This CDR3 is 14 amino acids long. V lost 4 bases and J lost 2; bases outside the gene matches: 1.

Sequencing used a population of CD138-negative cells sorted from bone marrow. The receptor comes from a donor at least 40 years old with multiple myeloma. This sequence joins TRBV29-1 and TRBJ2-3; the match to TRBD2 covers 12 bases. CDR3 bases: TGCAGCGTTGGGACTAGCGGGATCACAGATACGCAGTATTTT. This codes for CSVGTSGITDTQYF.